This passage covers 10 T cell receptor beta chains from one sample sequenced in a study of blood T cell repertoires in COVID-19. Sequencing was performed with immunoSEQ multiplex PCR; in TCRdb, only in-frame clones are kept and a portion is missing. Here the sample spans tens of thousands of clones, around 85% being singletons. The specimen sequenced was peripheral blood. These TCRs come from a man in his sixties with active or convalescent COVID-19.

This chain uses TRBV4-1 with TRBJ2-3, with D perhaps matching TRBD2 (6 bases). Deletions cut 1 base from V and 0 bases from J, with 11 bases between. CDR1 MGHRA and CDR2 YSYEKL come from the germline V gene. The CDR3 loop spans 16 amino acids. CDR3 sequence (DNA): TGCGCCAGCAGCCAAGGTAGCGGTAGGAGCACAGATACGCAGTATTTT. This translates into CASSQGSGRSTDTQYF.

The gene calls are TRBV6-5 and TRBJ1-1; D is possibly TRBD1 (5 bases). The germline gives CDR1 MNHEY, CDR2 SVGAGI. This CDR3 contains 16 residues. V gave up 2 bases and J gave up 4 bases, with 17 bases separating them. CDR3 protein: CASSYARSGYRTEAFF. CDR3 coding DNA: TGTGCCAGCAGTTACGCCCGATCAGGGTATCGCACTGAAGCTTTCTTT.

The rearrangement joins TRBV28 to TRBJ1-2; TRBD1 agrees at 9 bases. V lost 2 bases and J lost 2; bases outside the gene matches: 6. CDR1 and CDR2 from the germline V gene are MDHEN and SYDVKM. CDR3 length equals 16 residues. The CDR3 nucleotides are TGTGCCAGCAGTTTAGAGAACAGGGGGCACAACTATGGCTACACCTTC. Translation: CASSLENRGHNYGYTF.

This rearrangement joins TRBV27 to TRBJ1-5; possibly TRBD1 for D (6 bases). V was shortened by 6 bases and J by 0 bases, with 9 bases between the two germline ends. CDR3 length: 14 residues. Germline loops: CDR1 MNHEY, CDR2 SMNVEV (reference sequence). In DNA form, the CDR3 reads TGTGCCAGCAGGGACAGAAATAGCAATCAGCCCCAGCATTTT. This translates into CASRDRNSNQPQHF.

The chain is built from TRBV5-5 and TRBJ1-5, with a weak D call TRBD1 (6 bases). The CDR3 runs 16 residues. Trimming pared 3 bases from V and 4 bases from J, leaving 17 bases between. Germline V lookup: CDR1 SGHKS, CDR2 YYEKEE (reference sequence). CDR3 sequence (DNA): TGTGCCAGCAGCTCAGGGGCGGGGGTTCGGAATCAGCCCCAGCATTTT. Protein product: CASSSGAGVRNQPQHF.

This clone was recorded a few times. The chain employs TRBV6-5 and TRBJ1-5; TRBD1 aligns across 7 bases. J was trimmed by 0 bases and V by 4 bases; bases with no gene match: 3. The CDR3 covers 15 residues. Per germline, CDR1 MNHEY and CDR2 SVGAGI. The CDR3 spells CASSLQGYSNQPQHF. CDR3 DNA sequence: TGTGCCAGCAGTTTACAGGGGTATAGCAATCAGCCCCAGCATTTT.

This chain joins TRBV6-5 and TRBJ2-4, with D perhaps TRBD2 (5 bases). CDR3 length: 13 residues. The germline gives CDR1 MNHEY, CDR2 SVGAGI. V gave up 6 bases and J gave up 9 bases, with 15 bases separating them. CDR3 sequence: CASSRREGGIQYF. The CDR3 DNA reads as TGTGCCAGCAGCCGAAGGGAAGGAGGCATTCAGTACTTC.

Of note for this clone: A read error is likely, as this CDR3 ends without the conserved phenylalanine or tryptophan. The limits of the CDR3 on the DNA are not certain, so only TCRdb's listed CDR3 is given. CDR3 loop: CASSYSGHLGSRV. The chain combines TRBV6-5 with TRBJ2-3; TRBD2, the D gene given by the table, was not confirmed from the DNA. Termini included, the CDR3 measures 13 amino acids. Germline loops: CDR1 MNHEY, CDR2 SVGAGI.

In its sample, this clone was seen once. The J gene is TRBJ1-2, the V gene TRBV12-3 or TRBV12-4, with a weak D call TRBD1 (6 bases). This CDR3 region has 13 residues. V dropped 7 bases and J dropped 5 bases, with 14 bases sitting between them. Written as DNA, the CDR3 is TGTGCCAGCACCCCCACAGGGAGTTATGGCTACACCTTC. It codes for CASTPTGSYGYTF.

V gene TRBV2 combines with J gene TRBJ2-1, with D possibly being TRBD1 (6 bases). Trimming shortened V by 7 bases and J by 0 bases, and 10 bases separated the two germline ends. Per germline, CDR1 SNHLY and CDR2 FYNNEI. This CDR3 contains 14 residues. CDR3: CASTTGPSYNEQFF. The CDR3 DNA follows: TGTGCCAGCACGACAGGTCCCTCCTACAATGAGCAGTTCTTC.